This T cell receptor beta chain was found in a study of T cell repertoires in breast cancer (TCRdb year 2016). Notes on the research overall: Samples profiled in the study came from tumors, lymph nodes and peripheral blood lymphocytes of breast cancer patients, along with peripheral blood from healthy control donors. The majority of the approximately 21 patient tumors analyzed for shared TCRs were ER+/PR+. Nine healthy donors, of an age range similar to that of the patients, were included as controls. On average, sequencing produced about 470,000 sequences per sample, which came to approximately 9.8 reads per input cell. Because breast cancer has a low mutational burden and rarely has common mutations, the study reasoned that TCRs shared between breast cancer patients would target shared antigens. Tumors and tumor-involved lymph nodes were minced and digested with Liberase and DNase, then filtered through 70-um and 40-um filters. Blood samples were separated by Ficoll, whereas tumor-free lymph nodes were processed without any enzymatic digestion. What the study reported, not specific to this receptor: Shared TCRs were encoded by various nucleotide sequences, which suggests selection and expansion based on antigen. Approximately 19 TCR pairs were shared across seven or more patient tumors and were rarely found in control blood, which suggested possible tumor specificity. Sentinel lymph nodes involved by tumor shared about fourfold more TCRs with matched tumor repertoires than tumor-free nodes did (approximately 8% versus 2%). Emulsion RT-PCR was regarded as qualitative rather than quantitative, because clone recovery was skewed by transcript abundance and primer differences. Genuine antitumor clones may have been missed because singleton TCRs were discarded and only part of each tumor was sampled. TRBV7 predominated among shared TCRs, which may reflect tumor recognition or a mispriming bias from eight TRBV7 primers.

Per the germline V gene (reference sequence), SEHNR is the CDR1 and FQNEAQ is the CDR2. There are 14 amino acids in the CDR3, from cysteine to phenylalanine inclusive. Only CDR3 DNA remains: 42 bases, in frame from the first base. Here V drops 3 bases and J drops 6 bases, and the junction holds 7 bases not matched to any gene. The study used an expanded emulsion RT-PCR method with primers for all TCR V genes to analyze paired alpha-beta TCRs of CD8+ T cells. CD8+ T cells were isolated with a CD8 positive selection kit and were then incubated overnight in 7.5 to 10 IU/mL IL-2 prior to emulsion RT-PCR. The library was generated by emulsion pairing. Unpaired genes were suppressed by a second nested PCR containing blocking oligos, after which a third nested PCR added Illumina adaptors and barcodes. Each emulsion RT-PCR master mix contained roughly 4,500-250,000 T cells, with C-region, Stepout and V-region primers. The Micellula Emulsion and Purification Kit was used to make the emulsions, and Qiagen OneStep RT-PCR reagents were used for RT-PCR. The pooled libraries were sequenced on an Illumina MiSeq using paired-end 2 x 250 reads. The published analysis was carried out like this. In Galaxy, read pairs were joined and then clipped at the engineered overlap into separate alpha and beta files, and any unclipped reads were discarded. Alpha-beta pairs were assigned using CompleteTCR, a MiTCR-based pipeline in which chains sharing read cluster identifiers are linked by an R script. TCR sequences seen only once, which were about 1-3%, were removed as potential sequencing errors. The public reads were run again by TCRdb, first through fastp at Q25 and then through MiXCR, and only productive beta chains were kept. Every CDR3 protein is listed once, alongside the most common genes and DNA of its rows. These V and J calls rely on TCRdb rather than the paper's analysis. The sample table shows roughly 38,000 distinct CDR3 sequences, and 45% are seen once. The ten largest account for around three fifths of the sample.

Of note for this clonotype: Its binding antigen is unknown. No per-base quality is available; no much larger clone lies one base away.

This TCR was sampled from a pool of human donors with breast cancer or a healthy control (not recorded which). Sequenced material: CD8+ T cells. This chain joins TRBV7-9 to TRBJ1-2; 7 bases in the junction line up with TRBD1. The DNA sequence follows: TGTGCCAGCAGCTTTCCGGACAGGAGGGATGGCTACACCTTC. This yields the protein CASSFPDRRDGYTF. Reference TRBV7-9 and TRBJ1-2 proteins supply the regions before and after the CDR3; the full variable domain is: DTGVSQNPRHKITKRGQNVTFRCDPISEHNRLYWYRQTLGQGPEFLTYFQNEAQLEKSRLLSDRFSAERPKGSFSTLEIQRTEQGDSAMYLCASSFPDRRDGYTFGSGTRLTVV.